The 28 T cell receptor beta chains listed next were all sequenced from one sample in a study of CD8 T cells in ankylosing spondylitis. TCRdb itself ran the 5' RACE reads through MiXCR, one entry per CDR3 protein. The sample includes over 100,000 distinct CDR3 sequences, roughly 11% of them seen just once. Sample: blood, either unsorted or a sorted T cell fraction (not recorded which). These TCRs come from a female donor with ankylosing spondylitis or in good health (not recorded which).

Notes on this clonotype: The germline gene is not matched at one end of the junction; a read error may be the cause. This chain connects TRBV2 to TRBJ2-6, with D perhaps matching TRBD2 (5 bases). Per the germline V gene, CDR1 is SNHLY and CDR2 is FYNNEI. The CDR3 sequence is 18 residues long. CDR3 bases: TGTGCCTGCAGCCCGAGACGGGGAGTGGCCTCTGGGGCCAACGTCCTGACTTTC. It is translated as CACSPRRGVASGANVLTF.

This clonotype showed up many times. The CDR3 sequence: CSATRTSGSHEQYF. In DNA, the CDR3 is TGCAGTGCTACTAGGACTAGCGGGAGCCACGAGCAGTACTTC. J is TRBJ2-7 and V is TRBV20-1; 13 bases map to TRBD2. The ends lost 4 bases at V and 5 bases at J; junction bases unmatched: 5. There are 14 residues in the CDR3. Germline-derived CDR1 and CDR2 are DFQATT and SNEGSKA (reference sequence).

The chain links TRBV7-2 to TRBJ1-4; the D is unclear. Trimming took off 5 bases at V and 8 bases at J, with 15 bases between the two ends. The length of the CDR3 is 14 residues. The germline CDR1 and CDR2 sequences are SGHTA and FQGNSA. The CDR3 nucleotides are TGTGCCAGCAGCCCCGGGTGGCCGGGCGAAAAACTGTTTTTT. Its translation: CASSPGWPGEKLFF.

This clonotype appeared many times. The chain links TRBV12-3 or TRBV12-4 to TRBJ2-2; tentative D call: TRBD2 (7 bases). V was cut by 5 bases and J by 7 bases, with 17 bases left in between. The CDR3 length is 15 residues. In DNA form, the CDR3 reads TGTGCCAGCAGTCACACTAGCGCCAGGGGCGGGGAGCTGTTTTTT. Its protein product is CASSHTSARGGELFF.

This clonotype was picked up many times. J is TRBJ2-2 and V is TRBV11-2; no definite D call. V shed 5 bases and J shed 1 base, with 8 bases lying between them. CDR1 SGHAT and CDR2 FQNNGV come from the germline V gene. This CDR3 has 14 amino acids. CDR3 DNA sequence: TGTGCCAGCAGCCGAAGTCAGAACACCGGGGAGCTGTTTTTT. Protein sequence: CASSRSQNTGELFF. The whole variable domain, remainder taken from reference TRBV11-2 and TRBJ2-2, is EAGVAQSPRYKIIEKRQSVAFWCNPISGHATLYWYQQILGQGPKLLIQFQNNGVVDDSQLPKDRFSAERLKGVDSTLKIQPAKLEDSAVYLCASSRSQNTGELFFGEGSRLTVL.

This clonotype has a count of ten or more. The chain recombines TRBV7-2 with TRBJ2-5; TRBD1 matches 7 bases. Unmatched junction bases numbered 4, after V lost 2 bases and J lost 4 bases. This CDR3 is built from 14 residues. CDR1 is SGHTA and CDR2 is FQGNSA in the germline V gene. In DNA form, the CDR3 reads TGTGCCAGCAGCTTAATGGCAGGGGGAGAGACCCAGTACTTC. It translates to CASSLMAGGETQYF.

This clonotype showed up many times. The genes are TRBV5-1 and TRBJ2-2, with D perhaps TRBD1 (5 bases). Trimming shortened V by 1 base and J by 2 bases, and 12 bases separated the two germline ends. Germline-derived CDR1 and CDR2 are SGHRS and YFSETQ. This CDR3 has 16 amino acids. For the CDR3, the DNA is TGCGCCAGCAGCTTGAGACAGAAGGGAAACACCGGGGAGCTGTTTTTT. It encodes CASSLRQKGNTGELFF. Using reference TRBV5-1 and TRBJ2-2 for the parts outside the CDR3, the full variable domain is KAGVTQTPRYLIKTRGQQVTLSCSPISGHRSVSWYQQTPGQGLQFLFEYFSETQRNKGNFPGRFSGRQFSNSRSEMNVSTLELGDSALYLCASSLRQKGNTGELFFGEGSRLTVL.

This clonotype was seen repeatedly, ten times or more. The chain links TRBV2 to TRBJ2-7; D may be TRBD1 or TRBD2 (5 bases each). Trimming cost V 11 bases and J 6 bases, with 23 bases left between them. This CDR3 contains 14 residues. The germline V gene encodes CDR1 SNHLY and CDR2 FYNNEI. The CDR3 reads CAGHPGTRVFEQYF. The CDR3, as DNA: TGTGCCGGTCACCCCGGGACCAGGGTTTTCGAGCAGTACTTC.

Many counts were recorded for this clonotype. The chain carries TRBV3-1 and TRBJ2-7; 8 nucleotides match TRBD1. The V and J ends lost 3 bases and 3 bases, in that order; junction bases with no gene match: 7. From germline, CDR1 is LGHDT and CDR2 YNNKEL (reference sequence). The CDR3 has 15 residues. Here the CDR3 DNA reads TGTGCCAGCAGCCAGAGGACAGGGTCAATCTACGAGCAGTACTTC. Translated: CASSQRTGSIYEQYF.

This clonotype was recorded many times. The chain links TRBV28 to TRBJ2-1, with D possibly matching TRBD2 (5 bases). Trimming stripped 6 bases from V and 9 bases from J, with 15 bases between. Germline lookup yields CDR1 MDHEN and CDR2 SYDVKM. CDR3 length: 13 residues. The CDR3 DNA sequence: TGTGCCAGCAGCCCCGGCCGGGGTTTTGAGCAGTTCTTC. Its translation: CASSPGRGFEQFF.

This clonotype was seen repeatedly, ten times or more. This chain links TRBV7-9 with TRBJ1-1; 9 bases line up with TRBD1. Germline V gives CDR1 SEHNR, CDR2 FQNEAQ (reference sequence). The CDR3 length is 16 residues. J was trimmed by 0 bases and V by 5 bases; bases with no gene match: 7. DNA of the CDR3: TGTGCCAGCAGCGAGGGGACAGGGCGAATGAACACTGAAGCTTTCTTT. This sequence encodes CASSEGTGRMNTEAFF.

This clonotype appeared many times. V gene TRBV12-3 or TRBV12-4 combines with J gene TRBJ1-5, with D unresolved. The CDR3 is 14 amino acids. V was cut by 3 bases and J by 4 bases, with 10 bases left in between. CDR3 region: CASSFSSRNQPQHF. The CDR3 DNA follows: TGTGCCAGCAGTTTTAGTAGCCGTAATCAGCCCCAGCATTTT.

This clonotype showed up many times. V gene TRBV20-1 combines with J gene TRBJ1-3; possible D gene TRBD1, 5 bases. The V gene lost 6 bases and the J gene lost 9 bases, with 9 bases spanning the gap. Germline V gene lookup returns CDR1 DFQATT and CDR2 SNEGSKA (reference sequence). The CDR3 is made up of 10 amino acids. CDR3 protein: CSAGERTIYF. CDR3 DNA sequence: TGCAGTGCAGGGGAGCGCACCATATATTTT.

This clonotype was detected many times. The chain couples TRBV5-1 to TRBJ1-2; D remains unclear. Looked up from germline, CDR1 is SGHRS and CDR2 is YFSETQ. The CDR3 sequence is 15 residues long. Trimming pared 0 bases from V and 4 bases from J, leaving 13 bases between. The CDR3 loop is CASSLASSGAYGYTF. The DNA of the CDR3 is TGCGCCAGCAGCTTGGCCTCTTCAGGAGCCTATGGCTACACCTTC. The whole variable domain, filled in from reference TRBV5-1 and TRBJ1-2, reads KAGVTQTPRYLIKTRGQQVTLSCSPISGHRSVSWYQQTPGQGLQFLFEYFSETQRNKGNFPGRFSGRQFSNSRSEMNVSTLELGDSALYLCASSLASSGAYGYTFGSGTRLTVV.

This clonotype has ten or more counts. J is TRBJ1-4 and V is TRBV15; D may be TRBD1 (5 bases). The germline CDR1 and CDR2 sequences are LNHNV and YYDKDF (reference sequence). The CDR3 extends over 14 amino acids. Trimming took off 3 bases at V and 8 bases at J, with 13 bases between the two ends. The CDR3: CATSSRDLGEKLFF. The CDR3 region has the DNA TGTGCCACCAGCAGCAGGGACCTTGGGGAAAAACTGTTTTTT.

This clonotype was observed at least ten times. The chain has TRBV5-1 and TRBJ1-1; D is possibly TRBD1 (6 bases). CDR1 is SGHRS, CDR2 YFSETQ, per germline. The CDR3 has 14 residues. V lost 2 bases and J lost 0, with 8 bases in between. CDR3 bases: TGCGCCAGCAGCTTTGGGGACATGAACACTGAAGCTTTCTTT. It translates to CASSFGDMNTEAFF.

This clonotype occurred many times. The CDR3 loop is CASSLGRQAGNTIYF. DNA for the CDR3: TGCGCCAGCAGCTTGGGGCGACAGGCTGGAAACACCATATATTTT. V is TRBV5-1 and J is TRBJ1-3; possible D gene TRBD1, 6 bases. The CDR3 is 15 residues long. With 0 bases removed from V and 2 bases from J, the gap between germline ends came to 9 bases. CDR1 is SGHRS, CDR2 YFSETQ, per germline.

This clonotype was observed at least ten times. The chain employs TRBV11-2 and TRBJ2-1, with a possible D match to TRBD2 (6 bases). Germline CDR1 SGHAT, CDR2 FQNNGV. This CDR3 is built from 16 residues. Between the trimmed V and J ends, which lost 6 bases and 0 bases, there was a span of 15 bases. DNA for the CDR3: TGTGCCAGCAGTCCCACCGGGACTTACTCCTACAATGAGCAGTTCTTC. This encodes CASSPTGTYSYNEQFF.

This clonotype was detected ten times or more. The genes are TRBV12-3 or TRBV12-4 and TRBJ2-7; TRBD2 agrees at 7 bases. J gave up 8 bases and V 7 bases, and 14 bases lay outside the gene matches. The CDR3 has 14 amino acids. The CDR3, as DNA: TGTGCCAGCACCATCGCCGGGACTACCACCCAGCAGTACTTC. Protein product: CASTIAGTTTQQYF.

This chain links TRBV29-1 with TRBJ1-1; weak D call: TRBD1 (5 bases). The CDR3 contains 13 residues. Germline CDR1 reads SQVTM; CDR2 reads ANQGSEA. Trimming took off 4 bases at V and 1 base at J, with 10 bases between the two ends. The CDR3 sequence: CSVGGAENTEAFF. The CDR3 coding sequence is TGCAGCGTTGGTGGGGCAGAGAACACTGAAGCTTTCTTT.

This clonotype was detected ten times or more. The V and J genes are TRBV19 and TRBJ1-1; D unclear. Germline loops: CDR1 LNHDA, CDR2 SQIVND (reference sequence). The CDR3 extends over 13 amino acids. V was trimmed by 7 bases and J by 1 base, leaving 10 bases between them. The DNA of the CDR3 is TGTGCCAGTACGGATTTCGGGAACACTGAAGCTTTCTTT. Protein sequence: CASTDFGNTEAFF.

This clonotype was counted many times. The gene calls are TRBV19 and TRBJ2-7, with no clear D. CDR1 and CDR2 (germline): LNHDA, SQIVND (reference sequence). CDR3 size: 15 residues. Trimming cost V 3 bases and J 2 bases, with 14 bases left between them. CDR3 nucleotide sequence: TGTGCCAGTAGTATCGGTGGCCGCGACACCTACGAGCAGTACTTC. Its translation is CASSIGGRDTYEQYF.

This clonotype was observed at least ten times. This chain uses TRBV5-1 with TRBJ2-5; the match to TRBD2 covers 13 bases. V shed 2 bases, J shed 5 bases, and the junction held 3 bases outside the gene matches. The CDR3 is 15 amino acids. Germline V gives CDR1 SGHRS, CDR2 YFSETQ. DNA for the CDR3: TGCGCCAGCAGCTTCCGACTAGCGGGAGGCGAGACCCAGTACTTC. Translating gives CASSFRLAGGETQYF.

This clonotype was seen repeatedly, ten times or more. CDR3: CASSPQRSGELFF. The CDR3 DNA is TGTGCCAGCAGCCCTCAACGGTCCGGGGAGCTGTTTTTT. The V call is TRBV7-2, the J call TRBJ2-2; D not resolved. The germline CDR1 and CDR2 sequences are SGHTA and FQGNSA. This CDR3 has 13 amino acids. V was shortened by 5 bases and J by 6 bases, with 10 bases between the two germline ends.

In this sample, this clonotype turned up many times. V is TRBV6-1 and J is TRBJ2-1, with D possibly being TRBD1 (6 bases). This CDR3 spans 14 amino acids. The ends were cut back, 2 bases at V and 5 bases at J, with 10 bases in the middle. Germline V CDR1 and CDR2: MNHNS, SASEGT. The CDR3 bases are TGTGCCAGCAGTGAATTTGGGGGCAACAATGAGCAGTTCTTC. It yields the protein CASSEFGGNNEQFF.

V is TRBV7-9 and J is TRBJ2-2; D remains ambiguous. Germline V CDR1 and CDR2: SEHNR, FQNEAQ (reference sequence). Trimming left V 5 bases short and J 8 bases short, with 12 bases between. The CDR3 has 13 amino acids. The CDR3 here is CASSPIGAGELFF. The CDR3 bases are TGTGCCAGCAGCCCCATTGGTGCTGGGGAGCTGTTTTTT.

This clonotype was seen at least ten times. The V and J genes are TRBV18 and TRBJ1-2; no reliable D call. V was trimmed by 5 bases and J by 6 bases, leaving 10 bases between them. Germline lookup yields CDR1 KGHSH and CDR2 LQKENI. This CDR3 region has 12 residues. The CDR3 reads CASSMLADGYTF. The CDR3 DNA reads as TGTGCCAGCTCAATGCTCGCTGATGGCTACACCTTC.

This clonotype was counted many times. The chain links TRBV5-1 to TRBJ2-2; possibly TRBD1 or TRBD2 for D (5 bases each). Germline V gene data show CDR1 as SGHRS and CDR2 as YFSETQ. V was shortened by 3 bases and J by 2 bases, with 11 bases between the two germline ends. This CDR3 contains 15 residues. CDR3 amino acids: CASSSGRANTGELFF. CDR3 nucleotide sequence: TGCGCCAGCAGCTCGGGACGGGCAAACACCGGGGAGCTGTTTTTT.